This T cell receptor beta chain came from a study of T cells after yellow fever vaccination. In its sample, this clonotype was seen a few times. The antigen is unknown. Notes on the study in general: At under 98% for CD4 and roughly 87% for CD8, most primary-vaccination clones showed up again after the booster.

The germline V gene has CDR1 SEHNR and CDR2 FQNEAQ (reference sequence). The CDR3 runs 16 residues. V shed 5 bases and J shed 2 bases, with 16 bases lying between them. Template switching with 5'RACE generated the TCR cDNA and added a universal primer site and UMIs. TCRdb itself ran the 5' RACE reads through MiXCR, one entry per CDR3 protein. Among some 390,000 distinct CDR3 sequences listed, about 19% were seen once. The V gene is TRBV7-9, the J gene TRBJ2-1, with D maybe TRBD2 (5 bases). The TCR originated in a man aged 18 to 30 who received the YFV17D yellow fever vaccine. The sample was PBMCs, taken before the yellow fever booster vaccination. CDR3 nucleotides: TGTGCCAGCAGCCGAGGGCGCCGCCACGCCTACAATGAGCAGTTCTTC. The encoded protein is CASSRGRRHAYNEQFF.